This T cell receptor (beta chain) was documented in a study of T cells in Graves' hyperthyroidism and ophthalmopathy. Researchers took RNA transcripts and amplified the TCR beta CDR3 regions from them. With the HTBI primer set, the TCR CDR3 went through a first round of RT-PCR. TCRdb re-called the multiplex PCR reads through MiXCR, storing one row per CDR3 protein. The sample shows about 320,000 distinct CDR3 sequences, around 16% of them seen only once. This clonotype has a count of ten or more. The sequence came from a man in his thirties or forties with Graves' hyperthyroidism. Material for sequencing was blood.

The CDR3 bases are TGTGCCAGCAGGATGGTGGGCCGGGAAAAACTGTTTTTT. It yields the protein CASRMVGREKLFF. The V call is TRBV28, the J call TRBJ1-4; D is unresolved. CDR1 is MDHEN, CDR2 SYDVKM, per germline. With 6 bases removed from V and 8 bases from J, the gap between germline ends came to 13 bases. The CDR3 sequence is 13 residues long.